This TCR beta chain derives from a study of T cells in Graves' hyperthyroidism and ophthalmopathy. Study-wide findings and caveats: Among clonotypes expanded in thyroid above 0.001, most were also found in blood. With a median lead of approximately six months before onset, the model predicted ophthalmopathy.

The germline gives CDR1 SEHNR, CDR2 FQNEAQ (reference sequence). The ends lost 1 base at V and 4 bases at J; junction bases unmatched: 10. This CDR3 has 17 residues. The investigators amplified TCR beta CDR3 regions from RNA transcripts. The TCR CDR3 was amplified in a first-round RT-PCR using the HTBI primer set. TCRdb called the multiplex PCR reads again in MiXCR, with one record for every CDR3 protein. The sample has fewer than 550,000 distinct CDR3 sequences, approximately 14% seen once. This clonotype was found a few times. The antigen remains undetermined. Sequenced sample: blood. The V and J genes are TRBV7-9 and TRBJ2-1; TRBD2 aligns across 7 bases. This sequence was found in a woman younger than 30 with Graves' hyperthyroidism. CDR3 in amino acids: CASSLEFAGVIYNEQFF. The CDR3 nucleotides are TGTGCCAGCAGCTTAGAATTTGCGGGAGTGATTTACAATGAGCAGTTCTTC.